This T cell receptor (beta chain) was captured in a study of response to subunit inactivated influenza vaccine. MiXCR, run by TCRdb on the RT-PCR reads, gives a single entry per CDR3 protein. Counted here are about 150,000 distinct CDR3 sequences, about 10% occurring once; the ten biggest clones make up roughly 36%. General study findings and limits: New T cells are recruited in small numbers by each seasonal influenza vaccination, according to the authors' suggestion.

Germline-derived CDR1 and CDR2 are SGHAT and FQNNGV. V was cut by 2 bases and J by 7 bases, with 18 bases left in between. The CDR3 covers 16 residues. Comment on this clonotype: Its antigen is undetermined.

Here the sequenced sample was CD8+ T cells sorted from PBMCs, taken less than 25 months after vaccination. J is TRBJ2-4 and V is TRBV11-2; D unclear. This TCR was sampled from a man aged 45 to 70 who received an inactivated influenza vaccine. The CDR3 spells CASSLFLSDIENIQYF. The CDR3 DNA reads as TGTGCCAGCAGCTTATTCCTATCAGACATCGAGAACATTCAGTACTTC.